Listed here are 25 T cell receptor beta chains from one sample, sequenced in a study of identical twins. One entry per CDR3 protein, called by TCRdb with MiXCR from the 5' RACE reads. Found here are some 270,000 distinct CDR3 sequences, roughly 8% of them singletons; the top ten hold 3%. These records were also assigned to another study, of yellow fever vaccine responses in identical twins.

Sequenced sample: CD8+ T cells sorted from blood. Receptors originate from a woman aged 18 to 35 in good health.

This clonotype was counted ten times or more. CDR3 protein: CASSLAGVGSNQPQHF. The CDR3 DNA is TGTGCCAGCAGCTTAGCAGGGGTGGGGAGCAATCAGCCCCAGCATTTT. The chain recombines TRBV7-2 with TRBJ1-5, with D maybe TRBD1 (5 bases). This CDR3 has 16 amino acids. CDR1 SGHTA and CDR2 FQGNSA come from the germline V gene. The V gene lost 0 bases and the J gene lost 1 base, with 10 bases spanning the gap. Based on the CDR3 plus reference TRBV7-2 and TRBJ1-5, the full variable domain is GAGVSQSPSNKVTEKGKDVELRCDPISGHTALYWYRQSLGQGLEFLIYFQGNSAPDKSGLPSDRFSAERTGGSVSTLTIQRTQQEDSAVYLCASSLAGVGSNQPQHFGDGTRLSIL.

This clonotype was recorded a few times. The chain carries TRBV13 and TRBJ1-1; maybe TRBD1 (6 bases). Germline-derived CDR1 and CDR2 are PRHDT and FYEKMQ (reference sequence). V dropped 0 bases and J dropped 7 bases, with 15 bases sitting between them. There are 15 residues in the CDR3. CDR3 bases: TGTGCCAGCAGCTTAGGAGGGGGGACCCACCGTGAAGCTTTCTTT. Its translation is CASSLGGGTHREAFF.

This clonotype has ten or more counts. The rearrangement joins TRBV3-1 to TRBJ2-2; TRBD2 matches 9 bases. There are 19 residues in the CDR3. Germline values: CDR1 LGHDT, CDR2 YNNKEL (reference sequence). The ends lost 1 base at V and 0 bases at J; junction bases unmatched: 9. CDR3 sequence: CASSQVIGLAGANTGELFF. The CDR3 nucleotides read TGTGCCAGCAGCCAAGTAATTGGATTAGCGGGGGCGAACACCGGGGAGCTGTTTTTT. The entire variable domain, with the rest obtained from reference TRBV3-1 and TRBJ2-2, is as follows: DTAVSQTPKYLVTQMGNDKSIKCEQNLGHDTMYWYKQDSKKFLKIMFSYNNKELIINETVPNRFSPKSPDKAHLNLHINSLELGDSAVYFCASSQVIGLAGANTGELFFGEGSRLTVL.

Many counts were recorded for this clonotype. This chain uses TRBV12-3 or TRBV12-4 with TRBJ1-2; D is possibly TRBD1 (6 bases). Trimming cost V 1 base and J 4 bases, with 13 bases left between them. The CDR3 is made up of 15 amino acids. The DNA of the CDR3 is TGTGCCAGCAGTTTAGGAGGACAGAGCCCCTATGGCTACACCTTC. Protein sequence: CASSLGGQSPYGYTF.

To note about this clonotype: This may come from a read error, since a much larger clone is one base off. V usage is TRBV7-9 and J usage is TRBJ2-7, with 7 bases lining up with TRBD1. The V gene end was trimmed by 5 bases and the J gene end by 5 bases; junction bases not matched to a gene: 9. Germline values: CDR1 SEHNR, CDR2 FQNEAQ (reference sequence). The CDR3 is 14 residues long. CDR3: CASSDRDRINEQYF. The CDR3 nucleotides read TGTGCCAGCAGCGACAGGGACAGAATCAACGAGCAGTACTTC.

This clonotype was observed at least ten times. V is TRBV6-9 and J is TRBJ2-1; D is perhaps TRBD1 (5 bases). This CDR3 region has 15 residues. Trimming shortened V by 1 base and J by 5 bases, and 12 bases separated the two germline ends. Germline V gene data show CDR1 as MNHGY and CDR2 as SVAAGI. The CDR3 is CASSYFRARNNEQFF. The CDR3 DNA follows: TGTGCCAGCAGTTATTTCAGGGCCCGAAACAATGAGCAGTTCTTC.

This clonotype was recorded many times. This chain links TRBV7-9 with TRBJ2-7, with TRBD1 identical over 7 bases. The J segment lost 3 bases and the V segment lost 4 bases, leaving 3 bases of the junction unmatched. The CDR3 is made up of 13 amino acids. Germline V CDR1 and CDR2: SEHNR, FQNEAQ (reference sequence). CDR3 in DNA: TGTGCCAGCAGCTGGGGGACAGACTACGAGCAGTACTTC. This codes for CASSWGTDYEQYF.

This clonotype came up a few times. V and J are TRBV20-1 and TRBJ2-1; 8 positions match TRBD2. The trim removed 4 bases at V and 5 bases at J, leaving 10 bases unmatched. Germline V lookup: CDR1 DFQATT, CDR2 SNEGSKA (reference sequence). The length of the CDR3 is 15 residues. Here the CDR3 reads CSAKRGRGKNNEQFF. The CDR3 region has the DNA TGCAGTGCTAAGCGGGGGCGGGGGAAAAACAATGAGCAGTTCTTC.

This clonotype has just a few counts. V and J are TRBV29-1 and TRBJ2-1; D is uncertain. V shed 7 bases and J shed 1 base, with 11 bases lying between them. Germline V CDR1 and CDR2: SQVTM, ANQGSEA. This CDR3 has 13 amino acids. The CDR3 DNA follows: TGCAGCGCCCTTGGCTTTTCCTACAATGAGCAGTTCTTC. It encodes CSALGFSYNEQFF.

In the case of this clonotype: A much larger clone sits a single nucleotide away, making a read error possible. This chain connects TRBV4-2 to TRBJ2-2; D perhaps matches TRBD1 (6 bases). The length of the CDR3 is 13 residues. The germline CDR1 and CDR2 sequences are LGHNA and YNFKEQ. CDR3 in DNA: TGTGCCAGCCAGGGGATGGACACCGGGAAGCTGTTTTTT. Translating it yields CASQGMDTGKLFF.

This rearrangement joins TRBV19 to TRBJ2-3, with a tentative D call TRBD1 (6 bases). Germline lookup yields CDR1 LNHDA and CDR2 SQIVND (reference sequence). This CDR3 has 13 amino acids. Trimming cost V 8 bases and J 4 bases, with 13 bases left between them. DNA for the CDR3: TGTGCCAGTGGAACAGGGTCTGCAGATACGCAGTATTTT. It encodes CASGTGSADTQYF.

This clonotype was counted only a few times. The genes are TRBV9 and TRBJ2-3; no definite D call. V lost 4 bases and J 2 bases, leaving 17 bases between the germline ends. Germline CDR1 reads SGDLS; CDR2 reads YYNGEE. The CDR3 consists of 16 residues. CDR3 bases: TGTGCCAGCAGCCATCCTCCCAGACCCTTCACAGATACGCAGTATTTT. This gives the protein CASSHPPRPFTDTQYF.

The table lists this clonotype with many counts. The chain links TRBV29-1 to TRBJ2-1, with TRBD2 identical over 7 bases. Looked up from germline, CDR1 is SQVTM and CDR2 is ANQGSEA. The CDR3 is 14 residues long. The V and J ends lost 4 bases and 3 bases, in that order; junction bases with no gene match: 6. The CDR3 loop is CSVVEGEGYNEQFF. CDR3 nucleotide sequence: TGCAGCGTTGTAGAAGGGGAGGGCTACAATGAGCAGTTCTTC.

This clonotype was recorded many times. The rearrangement joins TRBV6-2 or TRBV6-3 to TRBJ2-5, with D uncertain. There are 13 residues in the CDR3. Germline lookup yields CDR1 MNHEY and CDR2 SVGEGT. Trimming cost V 2 bases and J 0 bases, with 4 bases left between them. The CDR3 spells CASSYQDQETQYF. DNA of the CDR3: TGTGCCAGCAGTTACCAGGACCAAGAGACCCAGTACTTC.

This clonotype was seen repeatedly, ten times or more. This sequence joins TRBV7-9 and TRBJ1-1; the D gene is possibly TRBD1 (6 bases). V was shortened by 5 bases and J by 8 bases, with 15 bases between the two germline ends. Germline V gene sequence: CDR1 SEHNR, CDR2 FQNEAQ (reference sequence). The CDR3 spans 13 residues. The CDR3 loop reads CASSLPGGREAFF. CDR3 sequence (DNA): TGTGCCAGCAGCCTGCCGGGGGGCCGGGAAGCTTTCTTT.

V usage is TRBV25-1 and J usage is TRBJ2-7; perhaps TRBD1 as D (6 bases). CDR1 and CDR2 from the germline V gene are MGHDK and SYGVNS. Trimming stripped 4 bases from V and 2 bases from J, with 18 bases between. The CDR3 is made up of 16 amino acids. The DNA for the CDR3 is TGTGCCAGCAGTGGAAGGGGTCACAAGGGGGCCTACGAGCAGTACTTC. This sequence encodes CASSGRGHKGAYEQYF.

The sample holds a few counts of this clonotype. The CDR3 DNA is TGTGCCAGCAGCCCCCGGGAGCCAGGGACCGAAAACTCCTACGAGCAGTACTTC. This translates into CASSPREPGTENSYEQYF. The chain links TRBV11-1 to TRBJ2-7, with TRBD2 as a possible D gene (6 bases). CDR3 size: 18 residues. V lost 5 bases to trimming and J lost 0 bases, with 23 bases between them. Germline CDR1 is SGHAT and CDR2 is FQDESV (reference sequence).

At least ten counts were recorded for this clonotype. The chain combines TRBV4-1 with TRBJ2-7; D uncertain. This CDR3 is 13 amino acids long. V was trimmed by 1 base and J by 1 base, leaving 5 bases between them. Per the germline V gene, CDR1 is MGHRA and CDR2 is YSYEKL. The CDR3 DNA reads TGCGCCAGCAGCCAAGTAGGTTCCTACGAGCAGTACTTC. Translation gives CASSQVGSYEQYF.

This clonotype showed up just a few times. This rearrangement joins TRBV2 to TRBJ2-2, with D possibly being TRBD1 (6 bases). Trimming shortened V by 7 bases and J by 1 base, and 16 bases separated the two germline ends. Germline values: CDR1 SNHLY, CDR2 FYNNEI. The CDR3 contains 16 residues. The CDR3 DNA follows: TGTGCCAGCAATCCCAGGGGCATACTGAACACCGGGGAGCTGTTTTTT. It is translated as CASNPRGILNTGELFF.

The table lists this clonotype with a few counts. The rearrangement joins TRBV28 to TRBJ2-7, with TRBD1 matching 10 bases. This CDR3 is built from 14 residues. V lost 6 bases to trimming and J lost 2 bases; unmatched junction nucleotides: 4. CDR1 and CDR2 (germline): MDHEN, SYDVKM. The CDR3 is CASRGDRGTYEQYF. The CDR3 DNA is TGTGCCAGCAGGGGGGACAGGGGCACCTACGAGCAGTACTTC.

This clonotype was seen at least ten times. The chain recombines TRBV4-3 with TRBJ2-3; no firm D call. The CDR3 runs to 14 residues. From germline, CDR1 is LGHNA and CDR2 YSLEER. The V gene lost 3 bases and the J gene lost 4 bases, with 11 bases spanning the gap. This CDR3 reads CASSHVTVSDTQYF. The CDR3 DNA sequence: TGCGCCAGCAGCCATGTTACGGTATCAGATACGCAGTATTTT.

Only a few counts were recorded for this clonotype. The chain has TRBV12-3 or TRBV12-4 and TRBJ2-7; 7 nucleotides match TRBD1. With V trimmed by 5 bases and J by 0 bases, 10 bases remained unmatched. The CDR3 is made up of 16 amino acids. The chain's CDR3 is CASSPSLGTVSYEQYF. CDR3 DNA sequence: TGTGCCAGCAGTCCTTCGCTCGGGACAGTCTCCTACGAGCAGTACTTC.

This clonotype has just a few counts. Here the CDR3 reads CASSQGTFTDTQYF. CDR3 DNA sequence: TGTGCCAGCAGCCAGGGGACTTTCACAGATACGCAGTATTTT. The V call is TRBV7-2, the J call TRBJ2-3; D might be TRBD1 or TRBD2, each matching 6 bases. CDR1 SGHTA and CDR2 FQGNSA come from the germline V gene. The length of the CDR3 is 14 residues. Trimming took off 5 bases at V and 2 bases at J, with 11 bases between the two ends.

J is TRBJ2-6 and V is TRBV27, with 7 bases identical to TRBD2. Trimming removed 5 bases from V and 4 bases from J; junction bases left unmatched: 11. Germline V gives CDR1 MNHEY, CDR2 SMNVEV (reference sequence). This CDR3 has 17 residues. CDR3 amino acids: CASSPRYPGLGANVLTF. CDR3 sequence (DNA): TGTGCCAGCAGTCCCCGGTACCCGGGACTAGGGGCCAACGTCCTGACTTTC. Drawing the rest from reference TRBV27 and TRBJ2-6, the complete variable domain is EAQVTQNPRYLITVTGKKLTVTCSQNMNHEYMSWYRQDPGLGLRQIYYSMNVEVTDKGDVPEGYKVSRKEKRNFPLILESPSPNQTSLYFCASSPRYPGLGANVLTFGAGSRLTVL.

This clonotype has a handful of counts. V is TRBV12-3 or TRBV12-4 and J is TRBJ2-7, with D maybe TRBD2 (6 bases). The CDR3 covers 14 residues. The V end was cut by 0 bases, the J end by 3 bases, with 9 bases between. CDR3 loop: CASSLAGGNYEQYF. Written as DNA, the CDR3 is TGTGCCAGCAGTTTAGCGGGGGGAAACTACGAGCAGTACTTC.